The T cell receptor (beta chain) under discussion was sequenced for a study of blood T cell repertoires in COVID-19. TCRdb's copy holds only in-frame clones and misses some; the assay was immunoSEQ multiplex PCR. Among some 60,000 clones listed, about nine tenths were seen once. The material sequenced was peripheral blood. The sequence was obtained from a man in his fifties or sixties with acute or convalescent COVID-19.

The DNA of the CDR3 is TGTGCCAGCAGTGAAACCCCGGGAGGAAAACTGTTTTTT. Its protein product is CASSETPGGKLFF. V and J are TRBV2 and TRBJ1-4, with D unclear. V gave up 2 bases and J gave up 10 bases, with 11 bases separating them. The CDR3 covers 13 residues. Germline values: CDR1 SNHLY, CDR2 FYNNEI.